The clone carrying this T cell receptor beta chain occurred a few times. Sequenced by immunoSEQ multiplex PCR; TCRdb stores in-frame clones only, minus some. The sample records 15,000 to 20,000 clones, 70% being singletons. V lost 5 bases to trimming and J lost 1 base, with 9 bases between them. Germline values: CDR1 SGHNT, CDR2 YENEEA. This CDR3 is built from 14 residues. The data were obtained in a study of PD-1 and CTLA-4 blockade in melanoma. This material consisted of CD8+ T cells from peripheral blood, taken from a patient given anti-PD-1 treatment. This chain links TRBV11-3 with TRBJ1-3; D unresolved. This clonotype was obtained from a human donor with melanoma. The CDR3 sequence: CASSVRGSGNTIYF. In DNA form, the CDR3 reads TGTGCCAGCAGCGTTCGTGGGTCTGGAAACACCATATATTTT.